This is a list of T cell receptor beta chains from one sample in a study of cytomegalovirus exposure and HLA in healthy donors. Sequencing used immunoSEQ multiplex PCR; TCRdb keeps in-frame clones, though not all of them. The sample includes about 130,000 clones, 85% to 90% of them seen just once. The specimen sequenced was PBMCs. These receptors were taken from a man aged 25-45 years in good health and CMV-seronegative. CDR3s include the opening cysteine and the closing phenylalanine or tryptophan. The D gene is left open where the match is weak. Size is omitted from some rows. Given values are once, few, many or a class for expanded clones.

d_gene,v_gene,j_gene,abundance,CDR3nt,CDR3aa
-,TRBV7-2,TRBJ2-3,-,TGTGCCAGCAGCCTCCTGGCGGGGCCCTCGTCTAGCACAGATACGCAGTATTTT,CASSLLAGPSSSTDTQYF
-,TRBV27,TRBJ2-3,-,TGTGCCAGCAGTCCGTCTAGCCCCGATACGCAGTATTTT,CASSPSSPDTQYF
-,TRBV7-9,TRBJ1-2,-,TGTGCCAGCAGCCACGGAGGGTGGGAACACTTATATGGCTACACCTTC,CASSHGGWEHLYGYTF
TRBD2,TRBV7-2,TRBJ2-1,-,TGTGCCAGCAGCTTAGCGCGGCTAGCGGGAGTGACTGAGCAGTTCTTC,CASSLARLAGVTEQFF
-,TRBV6-4,TRBJ2-3,-,TGTGCCAGCAGTGACGGGACTAGCACAGATACGCAGTATTTT,CASSDGTSTDTQYF
-,TRBV6-1,TRBJ2-3,-,TGTGCCAGCAGTGAAATCCCGCCAGGGTCGGCAGATACGCAGTATTTT,CASSEIPPGSADTQYF
TRBD1,TRBV7-3,TRBJ2-5,-,TGTGCCAGCAGCACACCGGGACAGGGGGAGACCCAGTACTTC,CASSTPGQGETQYF
-,TRBV10-3,TRBJ2-1,-,TGTGCCATCAGTGCCCGACTCCTCGTGGATGAGCAGTTCTTC,CAISARLLVDEQFF
TRBD2,TRBV15,TRBJ2-1,once,TGTGCCACCAGCAGAGATCTGCGGGGGAACAATGAGCAGTTCTTC,CATSRDLRGNNEQFF
-,TRBV25-1,TRBJ2-5,-,TGTGCCAGCAGTGACCCTTCGGAGACCCAGTACTTC,CASSDPSETQYF
-,TRBV5-1,TRBJ1-1,-,TGCGCCAGCAGCTTGGTACTTCAGGGTGAGGAAGCTTTCTTT,CASSLVLQGEEAFF
-,TRBV7-2,TRBJ1-2,-,TGTGCCAGCAGCTTAGGCAGCGCCCATGGCTACACCTTC,CASSLGSAHGYTF
-,TRBV6-4,TRBJ1-5,-,TGTGCCAGATCGACTGGGAGCAATCAGCCCCAGCATTTT,CARSTGSNQPQHF
TRBD2,TRBV2,TRBJ2-3,once,TGTGCCAGCAGTGATCCTGCTAGCGGGAGTTTAGATACGCAGTATTTT,CASSDPASGSLDTQYF
TRBD1,TRBV18,TRBJ2-7,-,TGTGCCAGCTCACCACCCGGGACAGGATCACCCTACGAGCAGTACTTC,CASSPPGTGSPYEQYF
TRBD1,TRBV30,TRBJ2-3,-,TGTGCCTGGAGTCCATTCCACAGGGGTGGTATTGATACGCAGTATTTT,CAWSPFHRGGIDTQYF
-,TRBV29-1,TRBJ1-2,-,TGCAGCGTCGAAGGGGAGTCGGTCTATGGCTACACCTTC,CSVEGESVYGYTF
-,TRBV18,TRBJ2-7,-,TGTGCCAGTATCGGATCCCGAGGCGGGGAGCAGTACTTC,CASIGSRGGEQYF